This T cell receptor (beta chain) derives from a study of PD-L1 blockade in urothelial cancer. CDR3 length: 14 residues. Trimming removed 5 bases at V and 2 bases at J, with 10 bases between. Germline lookup yields CDR1 SNHLY and CDR2 FYNNEI. Time point defined: peripheral blood 6 weeks after treatment start. TCRdb's copy holds only in-frame clones and misses some; the assay was immunoSEQ multiplex PCR. This sample has more than 95,000 clones; roughly 82% occur once, and the top ten carry roughly 2.4%. The receptor comes from a man aged 50-60 years with urothelial cancer. The sample was PBMCs, taken around atezolizumab (anti-PD-L1) treatment. The chain uses TRBV2 and TRBJ2-1, with a weak D call TRBD1 (6 bases). The CDR3 loop reads CASSLQGPYNEQFF. CDR3 nucleotide sequence: TGTGCCAGCAGTTTACAGGGACCCTACAATGAGCAGTTCTTC.